These T cell receptor beta chains were read from a single sample in a study of shared T cell receptors in the human thymus. Method: immunoSEQ multiplex PCR; TCRdb's copy keeps in-frame clones and lacks some. The sample yields more than 550,000 clones, over 75% seen once. These data also formed part of another study, on human thymus T cells.

Material: thymocytes. The receptor source for this set is a boy less than two years old with a congenital heart defect. Both conserved end residues are part of each CDR3. A D gene is named only where the DNA matches it firmly. Expanded clones are given a class, and other clones once, few, many or no size at all.

size	D	V	length	J	DNA	CDR3
-	-	TRBV5-1	13	TRBJ1-2	TGCGCCAGCAGCTTGAACAGCCCCTATGGCTACACCTTC	CASSLNSPYGYTF
-	-	TRBV19	12	TRBJ1-2	TGTGCCAGTCCAACAGTGTGGTATCGCTACACCTTC	CASPTVWYRYTF
-	TRBD1	TRBV6-1	15	TRBJ1-2	TGTGCCAGCAGTGAAGCGGACAGGGGGCTCGATGGCTACACCTTC	CASSEADRGLDGYTF
-	-	TRBV6-1	12	TRBJ2-7	TGTGCCAGCACGAGAGGGAGCTACGAGCAGTACTTC	CASTRGSYEQYF
-	-	TRBV18	16	TRBJ1-3	TGTGCCAGCTCACCAGATGACAGGAGTACTGGAAACACCATATATTTT	CASSPDDRSTGNTIYF
-	TRBD1	TRBV5-4	14	TRBJ2-1	TGTGCCAGCAGCTCTAGACAGGGGTACAATGAGCAGTTCTTC	CASSSRQGYNEQFF
few	TRBD1	TRBV14	17	TRBJ1-6	TGTGCCAGCAGCCAAGGGCTGACAGGGACCTATAATTCACCCCTCCACTTT	CASSQGLTGTYNSPLHF
-	-	TRBV15	14	TRBJ2-1	TGTGCCACCAGCAGAGTACTAGGATTCAATGAGCAGTTCTTC	CATSRVLGFNEQFF
-	TRBD2	TRBV5-1	15	TRBJ2-7	TGCGCCAGCAGCTTTCAGAGCGGGAGCTCCTACGAGCAGTACTTC	CASSFQSGSSYEQYF
-	-	TRBV4-3	14	TRBJ1-2	TGCGCCAGCAGCCAAAACCAGCAGGGAGGTGGCTACACCTTC	CASSQNQQGGGYTF
once	-	TRBV5-6	15	TRBJ2-7	TGTGCCAGCAACGGGGGTGGGGGGGGCCCCTACGAGCAGTACTTC	CASNGGGGGPYEQYF
-	TRBD1	TRBV4-1	16	TRBJ1-6	TGCGCCAGCAGCCAAGATCCAGGGGGCGTCGCTTCACCCCTCCACTTT	CASSQDPGGVASPLHF
-	TRBD2	TRBV29-1	16	TRBJ2-5	TGCAGCGTCCCAAACGGACTAGCGGGAGAATGGGAGACCCAGTACTTC	CSVPNGLAGEWETQYF
-	TRBD1	TRBV9	20	TRBJ1-4	TGTGCCAGCAGCGCCTCCGAGCGGGACAGGGGGCGTTCAACTAATGAAAAACTGTTTTTT	CASSASERDRGRSTNEKLFF
-	-	TRBV4-1	14	TRBJ2-3	TGCGCCAGCAGCCAAGAGGCACATTCAGATACGCAGTATTTT	CASSQEAHSDTQYF
-	-	TRBV18	16	TRBJ2-5	TGTGCCAGCTCACCTCCCCGGGGGTTAGTCCAAGAGACCCAGTACTTC	CASSPPRGLVQETQYF